This TCR beta chain was documented in a study of early T cells in non-severe SARS-CoV-2 infection. Study in general: Bulk RNA taken from unsorted whole blood was sequenced, leaving chains unpaired.

This clonotype showed up many times. Germline V gene lookup returns CDR1 LNHNV and CDR2 YYDKDF (reference sequence). With 4 bases removed from V and 3 bases from J, the gap between germline ends came to 9 bases. This CDR3 is built from 13 residues. One entry per CDR3 protein results from TCRdb running MiXCR on the 5' RACE reads. The sample has approximately 28,000 distinct CDR3 sequences, around 6% seen once. The sequence was collected from an adult who was a healthcare worker with PCR-confirmed SARS-CoV-2 infection or an uninfected control (not recorded which). The chain is built from TRBV15 and TRBJ2-5; D ambiguous. The specimen comprised whole blood, sampled at baseline. The CDR3 reads CATSKDKEETQYF. As DNA, the CDR3 is TGTGCCACCAGCAAAGACAAGGAAGAGACCCAGTACTTC.